This T cell receptor (beta chain) was identified in a study of CD8 T cells in Susac syndrome. In blood CD8+ and CD4+ T cells, TCR beta underwent sequencing. The multiple sclerosis controls comprised treatment-naive patients whose relapsing-remitting disease was stable or active. Roughly 0.45 to 1 ug RNA was reverse transcribed with random hexamers. Amplification of TCR beta CDR3 across 54 Vbeta and 13 Jbeta was performed with immunoSEQ multiplex PCR. In TCRdb, the immunoSEQ multiplex PCR reads were re-called with MiXCR into one record per CDR3 protein. The sample lists roughly 150,000 distinct CDR3 sequences, approximately 96% occurring once. V was trimmed by 4 bases and J by 0 bases, leaving 13 bases between them. Germline V gene sequence: CDR1 SEHNR, CDR2 FQNEAQ (reference sequence). The CDR3 is 15 residues long.

V is TRBV7-9 and J is TRBJ2-7, with D unclear. The source is a human donor with multiple sclerosis. The sequenced material came from CD8+ T cells from PBMCs. The CDR3 loop is CASSSAGRSSYEQYF. DNA for the CDR3: TGTGCCAGCAGCTCCGCTGGAAGGAGCTCCTACGAGCAGTACTTC.